One sample yielded the 18 T cell receptor beta chains listed below, sequenced in a study of blood T cell repertoires in COVID-19. The protocol was immunoSEQ multiplex PCR, while the TCRdb copy is restricted to in-frame clones and leaves out a portion. The profile covers about 290,000 clones, with under 90% appearing a single time and less than 1% taken by the ten largest. Sequencing input: peripheral blood. The receptors originated from a woman aged 40 to 50 who had recovered from COVID-19.

The chain carries TRBV23-1 and TRBJ2-7, with D possibly being TRBD2 (5 bases). Being an ORF, TRBV23-1 has a function that is uncertain. The CDR3 is 14 amino acids. Trimming removed 0 bases from V and 6 bases from J, with 12 bases in between. In nucleotides, the CDR3 is TGCGCCAGCAGTCAATCGATCGCGAGGGCCGAGCAGTACTTC. Protein sequence: CASSQSIARAEQYF.

CDR3 DNA sequence: TGTGCCAGCAGCAAATATGCCCAAACGGGGCAGCCCCAGCATTTT. This gives the protein CASSKYAQTGQPQHF. V and J are TRBV21-1 and TRBJ1-5. TRBV21-1 counts as a pseudogene. The CDR3 sequence is 15 residues long.

V and J are TRBV4-2 and TRBJ2-4, with 12 bases identical to TRBD2. Trimming cost V 0 bases and J 8 bases; bases outside gene matches: 8. The length of the CDR3 is 17 residues. Germline CDR1 reads LGHNA; CDR2 reads YNFKEQ. The CDR3 nucleotides read TGTGCCAGCAGCCAAGAGAGGCTAGCGGGAGGGAAAGACATTCAGTACTTC. Translation: CASSQERLAGGKDIQYF.

The chain carries TRBV11-2 and TRBJ2-5, with 11 bases that match TRBD1. The CDR3 is 15 residues long. Germline CDR1 is SGHAT and CDR2 is FQNNGV. V shed 5 bases and J 5 bases; nucleotides not matched to a gene: 7. CDR3: CASSKTGTGGETQYF. In DNA, the CDR3 is TGTGCCAGCAGCAAGACAGGGACAGGGGGGGAGACCCAGTACTTC.

DNA for the CDR3: TGTGCCAGCACCGAGCGGTTCCCCCCCACAGATACGCAGTATTTT. Protein sequence: CASTERFPPTDTQYF. The gene calls are TRBV6-5 and TRBJ2-3; D perhaps matches TRBD2 (5 bases). Trimming removed 7 bases at V and 2 bases at J, with 16 bases between. Germline CDR1 and CDR2: MNHEY and SVGAGI. The CDR3 extends over 15 amino acids.

V gene TRBV7-3 combines with J gene TRBJ2-2; 12 positions agree with TRBD2. The CDR3 is 16 amino acids. Germline CDR1 and CDR2: SGHTA and FQGTGA. The trim removed 5 bases at V and 7 bases at J, leaving 8 bases unmatched. CDR3 coding DNA: TGTGCCAGCAGCCCCCGACTAGCGGGAGACGGCGGGGAGCTGTTTTTT. It translates to CASSPRLAGDGGELFF.

The CDR3 protein is CASSIGTPSYNEQFF. The CDR3 DNA is TGTGCCAGTAGTATAGGTACACCATCCTACAATGAGCAGTTCTTC. The rearrangement uses TRBV19 and TRBJ2-1; D uncertain. The CDR3 length is 15 residues. CDR1 and CDR2 from the germline V gene are LNHDA and SQIVND (reference sequence). V was pared by 1 base and J by 1 base, with 8 bases between.

The chain has TRBV3-1 (or the pseudogene TRBV3-2) and TRBJ2-1; 10 bases map to TRBD2. CDR1 is LGHDT, CDR2 YNNKEL, per germline (reference sequence). Losses at the gene ends were 2 bases for V and 9 bases for J; bases not matched to a gene: 10. The CDR3 covers 16 residues. CDR3 DNA: TGTGCCAGCAGCCAACTACCTAGCGGGAGCCCGGGTGAGCAGTTCTTC. Translation gives CASSQLPSGSPGEQFF.

The rearrangement links TRBV30 to TRBJ1-5, with a weak D call TRBD1 (5 bases). Germline loops: CDR1 GTSNPN, CDR2 SVGIG (reference sequence). Trimming stripped 0 bases from V and 2 bases from J, with 14 bases between. The CDR3 sequence is 16 residues long. CDR3 protein: CAWSVTGGVGNQPQHF. In DNA, the CDR3 is TGTGCCTGGAGTGTAACCGGGGGGGTGGGCAATCAGCCCCAGCATTTT.

This chain joins TRBV29-1 and TRBJ1-4; D call uncertain. V was trimmed by 7 bases and J by 8 bases, leaving 17 bases between them. Germline CDR1 is SQVTM and CDR2 is ANQGSEA. This CDR3 comprises 13 residues. CDR3 DNA sequence: TGCAGCGGGATACCCCGAGGTGGGGAAAAACTGTTTTTT. Its translation: CSGIPRGGEKLFF.

The rearrangement uses TRBV10-3 and TRBJ1-6; D unclear. The CDR3 length is 15 residues. V was shortened by 2 bases and J by 5 bases, with 10 bases between the two germline ends. The germline V gene encodes CDR1 ENHRY and CDR2 SYGVKD. As DNA, the CDR3 is TGTGCCATCAGTGAGAGAGGGAAGGATAATTCACCCCTCCACTTT. Translated, it gives CAISERGKDNSPLHF.

This chain uses TRBV2 with TRBJ2-1, with a tentative D call TRBD1 (6 bases). The CDR3 sequence is 13 residues long. Germline V lookup: CDR1 SNHLY, CDR2 FYNNEI. Trimming pared 4 bases from V and 6 bases from J, leaving 10 bases between. This chain's CDR3 is CASSGQAGNEQFF. The CDR3 nucleotides are TGTGCCAGCAGTGGACAGGCGGGCAATGAGCAGTTCTTC.

This chain links TRBV9 with TRBJ2-7, with 10 bases fitting TRBD2. The V segment lost 0 bases and the J segment 6 bases; nucleotides outside the gene matches: 6. The CDR3 is made up of 15 amino acids. CDR1 and CDR2 (germline): SGDLS, YYNGEE. The CDR3 bases are TGTGCCAGCAGCGTAGAGTGGACTAGCGGACGCGAGCAGTACTTC. Its protein is CASSVEWTSGREQYF.

The chain has TRBV27 and TRBJ2-1, with 8 positions matching TRBD2. CDR1 MNHEY and CDR2 SMNVEV come from the germline V gene (reference sequence). This CDR3 is 14 amino acids long. Trimming cost V 5 bases and J 8 bases; bases outside gene matches: 8. CDR3 nucleotides: TGTGCCAGCAGTCTGGCGGGAGGAGGCGATGAGCAGTTCTTC. Translated: CASSLAGGGDEQFF.

This chain links TRBV27 with TRBJ2-1; TRBD2 is a possible D gene (7 bases). Trimming cost V 3 bases and J 0 bases, with 9 bases left between them. The CDR3 is made up of 15 amino acids. CDR1 is MNHEY, CDR2 SMNVEV, per germline (reference sequence). CDR3 bases: TGTGCCAGCAGTTTTGCGGGGGCCTCCTACAATGAGCAGTTCTTC. As protein: CASSFAGASYNEQFF.

This rearrangement joins TRBV19 to TRBJ2-7, with D possibly being TRBD1 (5 bases). V lost 6 bases and J 3 bases, leaving 21 bases between the germline ends. Germline CDR1 LNHDA, CDR2 SQIVND (reference sequence). This CDR3 contains 16 residues. CDR3 protein: CASSRQGAEWGYEQYF. The CDR3 DNA reads TGTGCCAGTAGCCGCCAGGGTGCGGAGTGGGGCTACGAGCAGTACTTC.

The gene calls are TRBV10-3 and TRBJ1-1; TRBD1 might be the D (6 bases). Germline V gives CDR1 ENHRY, CDR2 SYGVKD. Trimming left V 5 bases short and J 4 bases short, with 14 bases between. The CDR3 has 14 amino acids. This chain's CDR3 is CAISLQGDGTEAFF. The DNA for the CDR3 is TGTGCCATCAGTCTACAGGGAGATGGCACTGAAGCTTTCTTT.

The rearrangement links TRBV7-3 to TRBJ2-3; the D gene is possibly TRBD1 (7 bases). Trimming pared 2 bases from V and 6 bases from J, leaving 24 bases between. CDR3 size: 18 residues. In germline, CDR1 is SGHTA, CDR2 FQGTGA. The CDR3 sequence: CASSLQGGRWQGSDTQYF. CDR3 DNA sequence: TGTGCCAGCAGCTTACAGGGGGGTCGTTGGCAGGGGAGTGATACGCAGTATTTT.